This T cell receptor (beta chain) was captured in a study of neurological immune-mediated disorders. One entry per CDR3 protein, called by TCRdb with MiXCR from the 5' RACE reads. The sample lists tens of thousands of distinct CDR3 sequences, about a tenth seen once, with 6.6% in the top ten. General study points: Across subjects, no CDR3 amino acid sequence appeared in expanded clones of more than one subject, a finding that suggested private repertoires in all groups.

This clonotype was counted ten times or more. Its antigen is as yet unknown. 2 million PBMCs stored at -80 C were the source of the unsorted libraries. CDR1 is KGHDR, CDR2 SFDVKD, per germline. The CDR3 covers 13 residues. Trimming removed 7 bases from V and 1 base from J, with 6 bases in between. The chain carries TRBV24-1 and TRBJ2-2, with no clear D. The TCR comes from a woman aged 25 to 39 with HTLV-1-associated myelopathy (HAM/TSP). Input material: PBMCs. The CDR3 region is CATSPQNTGELFF. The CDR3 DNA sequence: TGTGCCACCAGCCCACAGAACACCGGGGAGCTGTTTTTT.